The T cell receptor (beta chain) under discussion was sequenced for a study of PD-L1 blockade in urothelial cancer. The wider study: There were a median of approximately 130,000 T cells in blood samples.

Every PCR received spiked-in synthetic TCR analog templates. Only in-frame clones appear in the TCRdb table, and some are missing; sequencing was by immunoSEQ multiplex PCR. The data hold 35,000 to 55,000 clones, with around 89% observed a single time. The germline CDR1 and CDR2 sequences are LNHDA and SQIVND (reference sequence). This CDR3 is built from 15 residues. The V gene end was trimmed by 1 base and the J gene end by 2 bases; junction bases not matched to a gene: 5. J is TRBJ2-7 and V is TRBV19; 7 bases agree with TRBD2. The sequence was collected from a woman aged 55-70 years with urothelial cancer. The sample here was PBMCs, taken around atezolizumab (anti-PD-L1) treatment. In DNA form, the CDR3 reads TGTGCCAGTAGTATAGGGCGGGGGTCGACCTACGAGCAGTACTTC. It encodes CASSIGRGSTYEQYF.